A selection of T cell receptor beta chains follows, all from one sample in a study of blood T cell repertoires in COVID-19. Repertoires were generated with immunoSEQ multiplex PCR, while TCRdb's copy carries only in-frame clones and drops some. The data hold over 200,000 clones, with 83% observed a single time. The sequenced sample was peripheral blood. These receptors all stem from a man aged 40-49 years with active or convalescent COVID-19. CDR3s include the opening cysteine and the closing phenylalanine or tryptophan. Each record gives: CDR3 protein, CDR3 DNA, V gene, D gene, J gene, clone size. D genes are given only for firm matches. Clone size is not always given. Where it is, it says once, few, many or a class for expanded clones.

CDR3 protein: CASSLERTASSATNEKLFF
CDR3 DNA: TGCGCCAGCAGCTTGGAACGGACAGCCAGTAGTGCAACTAATGAAAAACTGTTTTTT
V gene: TRBV5-1
D gene: .
J gene: TRBJ1-4
clone size: few

CDR3 protein: CASSKWDRGGETQYF
CDR3 DNA: TGTGCCAGCAGCAAATGGGACAGGGGTGGGGAGACCCAGTACTTC
V gene: TRBV5-5
D gene: TRBD1
J gene: TRBJ2-5
clone size: .

CDR3 protein: CASSSRTENNSPLHF
CDR3 DNA: TGTGCCAGCAGCTCCCGGACAGAGAATAATTCACCCCTCCACTTT
V gene: TRBV11-3
D gene: .
J gene: TRBJ1-6
clone size: .

CDR3 protein: CASSATGGVGEKLFF
CDR3 DNA: TGTGCCAGCAGTGCCACAGGGGGTGTGGGTGAAAAACTGTTTTTT
V gene: TRBV25-1
D gene: TRBD1
J gene: TRBJ1-4
clone size: .

CDR3 protein: CASSSRVNTEAFF
CDR3 DNA: TGTGCCAGTAGTTCACGGGTGAACACTGAAGCTTTCTTT
V gene: TRBV19
D gene: .
J gene: TRBJ1-1
clone size: .

CDR3 protein: CATSDVITGFYGYTF
CDR3 DNA: TGTGCCACCAGTGACGTGATTACAGGGTTCTATGGCTACACCTTC
V gene: TRBV24-1
D gene: .
J gene: TRBJ1-2
clone size: .

CDR3 protein: CASSFGTSGYEQYF
CDR3 DNA: TGTGCCAGCAGTTTTGGGACTAGCGGCTACGAGCAGTACTTC
V gene: TRBV27
D gene: TRBD2
J gene: TRBJ2-7
clone size: .

CDR3 protein: CASSDTQDPIPSETQYF
CDR3 DNA: TGTGCCAGCAGTGACACACAGGATCCAATCCCTTCCGAGACCCAGTACTTC
V gene: TRBV28
D gene: .
J gene: TRBJ2-5
clone size: .

CDR3 protein: CSASQGLGNSGNTIYF
CDR3 DNA: TGCAGCGCCTCACAGGGGTTAGGGAACTCTGGAAACACCATATATTTT
V gene: TRBV29-1
D gene: TRBD1
J gene: TRBJ1-3
clone size: .

CDR3 protein: CASSYYQGNEQYF
CDR3 DNA: TGTGCCAGCAGTTATTATCAGGGAAACGAGCAGTACTTC
V gene: TRBV6-5
D gene: .
J gene: TRBJ2-7
clone size: .

CDR3 protein: CASSRNQGGGVYGYTF
CDR3 DNA: TGTGCCAGCAGCCGTAATCAGGGCGGGGGTGTATATGGCTACACCTTC
V gene: TRBV7-2
D gene: .
J gene: TRBJ1-2
clone size: .

CDR3 protein: CASSPVGGSGANVLTF
CDR3 DNA: TGTGCCAGCAGTCCAGTAGGCGGCTCTGGGGCCAACGTCCTGACTTTC
V gene: TRBV27
D gene: .
J gene: TRBJ2-6
clone size: .

CDR3 protein: CATQGGGARQFF
CDR3 DNA: TGTGCCACCCAAGGAGGGGGGGCGCGGCAGTTCTTC
V gene: TRBV24-1
D gene: .
J gene: TRBJ2-1
clone size: .

CDR3 protein: CAISGGGDGYTF
CDR3 DNA: TGTGCCATCAGTGGTGGAGGGGACGGCTACACCTTC
V gene: TRBV10-3
D gene: .
J gene: TRBJ1-2
clone size: .

CDR3 protein: CASSLERGNSPLHF
CDR3 DNA: TGTGCCAGCAGCTTGGAGAGGGGGAACTCACCCCTCCACTTT
V gene: TRBV5-5
D gene: .
J gene: TRBJ1-6
clone size: few

CDR3 protein: CATRKPGTVLTDTQYF
CDR3 DNA: TGTGCCACCAGAAAACCCGGGACAGTGTTGACAGATACGCAGTATTTT
V gene: TRBV15
D gene: TRBD1
J gene: TRBJ2-3
clone size: .

CDR3 protein: CAWSVMSNTEAFF
CDR3 DNA: TGTGCCTGGAGTGTTATGTCGAACACTGAAGCTTTCTTT
V gene: TRBV30
D gene: .
J gene: TRBJ1-1
clone size: .

CDR3 protein: CASSERTGRGYNEQFF
CDR3 DNA: TGTGCCAGCAGTGAGAGAACAGGGAGGGGCTACAATGAGCAGTTCTTC
V gene: TRBV6-1
D gene: .
J gene: TRBJ2-1
clone size: .

CDR3 protein: CASGFRPNHERAGEGNEQFF
CDR3 DNA: TGCGCCTCAGGATTTCGACCCAACCACGAAAGGGCGGGAGAAGGCAATGAGCAGTTCTTC
V gene: TRBV4-1
D gene: TRBD2
J gene: TRBJ2-1
clone size: .

CDR3 protein: CASSKAWLGGAKNIQYF
CDR3 DNA: TGTGCCAGCAGCAAAGCCTGGTTGGGAGGGGCCAAAAACATTCAGTACTTC
V gene: TRBV21-1
D gene: .
J gene: TRBJ2-4
clone size: .

CDR3 protein: CASSPAVGSPSSYEQYF
CDR3 DNA: TGTGCCAGCTCACCGGCGGTCGGCAGCCCGAGCTCCTACGAGCAGTACTTC
V gene: TRBV18
D gene: .
J gene: TRBJ2-7
clone size: .

CDR3 protein: CASSLGGFGETQYF
CDR3 DNA: TGTGCCAGCAGCTTGGGCGGATTTGGAGAGACCCAGTACTTC
V gene: TRBV5-8
D gene: .
J gene: TRBJ2-5
clone size: .

CDR3 protein: CASSPPGQYYGYTF
CDR3 DNA: TGTGCCAGCAGCCCCCCGGGACAGTACTATGGCTACACCTTC
V gene: TRBV7-2
D gene: TRBD1
J gene: TRBJ1-2
clone size: .

CDR3 protein: CASSPSGTGTYEQYF
CDR3 DNA: TGTGCCAGTAGTCCGTCCGGGACAGGGACCTACGAGCAGTACTTC
V gene: TRBV19
D gene: TRBD1
J gene: TRBJ2-7
clone size: .

CDR3 protein: CASREGQSSGANVLTF
CDR3 DNA: TGTGCCAGTAGGGAGGGACAGAGCTCTGGGGCCAACGTCCTGACTTTC
V gene: TRBV19
D gene: .
J gene: TRBJ2-6
clone size: .

CDR3 protein: CASSPGQGLLKGQPQHF
CDR3 DNA: TGTGCCAGCTCACCGGGACAGGGGCTTTTGAAAGGTCAGCCCCAGCATTTT
V gene: TRBV18
D gene: TRBD1
J gene: TRBJ1-5
clone size: few

CDR3 protein: CASSPIVGTGELFF
CDR3 DNA: TGTGCCAGCAGCCCCATAGTCGGCACCGGGGAGCTGTTTTTT
V gene: TRBV7-2
D gene: .
J gene: TRBJ2-2
clone size: .

CDR3 protein: CASSLNLIGTGGEQYF
CDR3 DNA: TGCGCCAGCAGCCTAAACCTCATCGGGACAGGGGGCGAGCAGTACTTC
V gene: TRBV5-1
D gene: TRBD1
J gene: TRBJ2-7
clone size: .

CDR3 protein: CASRPPGTLGYGYTF
CDR3 DNA: TGTGCCAGCAGGCCCCCTGGGACATTAGGCTATGGCTACACCTTC
V gene: TRBV6-5
D gene: .
J gene: TRBJ1-2
clone size: .

CDR3 protein: CASSLAARNEQFF
CDR3 DNA: TGTGCCAGCAGCTTAGCCGCGAGGAATGAGCAGTTCTTC
V gene: TRBV11-2
D gene: .
J gene: TRBJ2-1
clone size: .

CDR3 protein: CASSPGGAGDFYEQYF
CDR3 DNA: TGTGCCAGCAGCCCAGGAGGGGCGGGAGACTTTTACGAGCAGTACTTC
V gene: TRBV6-7
D gene: TRBD2
J gene: TRBJ2-7
clone size: .

CDR3 protein: CASRSPGQISYEQYF
CDR3 DNA: TGTGCCAGCAGGTCGCCGGGACAGATCTCCTACGAGCAGTACTTC
V gene: TRBV11-2
D gene: TRBD1
J gene: TRBJ2-7
clone size: .

CDR3 protein: CASSQVQGGLNTQYF
CDR3 DNA: TGCGCCAGCAGCCAAGTGCAGGGGGGCCTGAATACGCAGTATTTT
V gene: TRBV4-1
D gene: .
J gene: TRBJ2-3
clone size: .

CDR3 protein: CASSQGRFGGYTF
CDR3 DNA: TGTGCCAGCAGCCAAGGGCGGTTTGGTGGCTACACCTTC
V gene: TRBV3-1/TRBV3-2
D gene: .
J gene: TRBJ1-2
clone size: .

CDR3 protein: CASTRGSNQPQHF
CDR3 DNA: TGTGCCAGCACCAGGGGGAGCAATCAGCCCCAGCATTTT
V gene: TRBV12-3/TRBV12-4
D gene: TRBD1
J gene: TRBJ1-5
clone size: .

CDR3 protein: CSARQPYGYTF
CDR3 DNA: TGCAGCGCCCGACAGCCGTATGGCTACACCTTC
V gene: TRBV29-1
D gene: .
J gene: TRBJ1-2
clone size: .

CDR3 protein: CASSFRTGDGNTIYF
CDR3 DNA: TGTGCCAGCAGTTTTAGGACAGGGGATGGAAACACCATATATTTT
V gene: TRBV6-5
D gene: TRBD1
J gene: TRBJ1-3
clone size: .

CDR3 protein: CASSLGQLGDYGYTF
CDR3 DNA: TGTGCCAGCAGCTTGGGACAGCTGGGAGACTATGGCTACACCTTC
V gene: TRBV11-3
D gene: TRBD1
J gene: TRBJ1-2
clone size: .

CDR3 protein: CASSLQNQPQHF
CDR3 DNA: TGTGCCAGCAGCTTACAGAATCAGCCCCAGCATTTT
V gene: TRBV7-8
D gene: .
J gene: TRBJ1-5
clone size: .

CDR3 protein: CASSVGGDKADTQYF
CDR3 DNA: TGTGCCAGCAGCGTAGGAGGGGACAAGGCAGATACGCAGTATTTT
V gene: TRBV9
D gene: .
J gene: TRBJ2-3
clone size: .

CDR3 protein: CAWGGQGTTEAFF
CDR3 DNA: TGTGCCTGGGGGGGACAGGGAACAACTGAAGCTTTCTTT
V gene: TRBV30
D gene: TRBD1
J gene: TRBJ1-1
clone size: .

CDR3 protein: CASSQGQAGAGADTQYF
CDR3 DNA: TGTGCCAGCAGCCAAGGGCAGGCGGGGGCCGGCGCAGATACGCAGTATTTT
V gene: TRBV4-2
D gene: .
J gene: TRBJ2-3
clone size: .

CDR3 protein: CASSQGSVLFGRDEKLFF
CDR3 DNA: TGCGCCAGCAGCCAAGGATCTGTTTTATTTGGTCGCGATGAAAAACTGTTTTTT
V gene: TRBV4-3
D gene: .
J gene: TRBJ1-4
clone size: .

CDR3 protein: CASKSETGSSPLHF
CDR3 DNA: TGTGCCAGCAAATCCGAGACAGGGAGTTCACCCCTCCACTTT
V gene: TRBV2
D gene: TRBD1
J gene: TRBJ1-6
clone size: .

CDR3 protein: CASSMRDRVRGTGELFF
CDR3 DNA: TGTGCCAGTAGTATGAGGGACAGGGTAAGGGGCACCGGGGAGCTGTTTTTT
V gene: TRBV19
D gene: TRBD1
J gene: TRBJ2-2
clone size: .

CDR3 protein: CASSLSRDTNYGYTF
CDR3 DNA: TGTGCCAGCAGCTTAAGTCGGGACACGAACTATGGCTACACCTTC
V gene: TRBV7-2
D gene: .
J gene: TRBJ1-2
clone size: .

CDR3 protein: CASSVAPSDNEQFF
CDR3 DNA: TGTGCCAGCAGCGTAGCCCCCTCGGACAATGAGCAGTTCTTC
V gene: TRBV9
D gene: .
J gene: TRBJ2-1
clone size: .

CDR3 protein: CASSYLSRGGDSGNTIYF
CDR3 DNA: TGTGCCAGCAGTTACTTGTCCCGCGGAGGGGACTCTGGAAACACCATATATTTT
V gene: TRBV6-7
D gene: .
J gene: TRBJ1-3
clone size: .

CDR3 protein: CASSGGRAHQETQYF
CDR3 DNA: TGTGCCAGCAGCGGCGGGAGGGCACACCAAGAGACCCAGTACTTC
V gene: TRBV7-9
D gene: TRBD2
J gene: TRBJ2-5
clone size: few

CDR3 protein: CASSALGRVLDEQYF
CDR3 DNA: TGTGCCAGTAGTGCCCTGGGCAGGGTATTGGACGAGCAGTACTTC
V gene: TRBV19
D gene: .
J gene: TRBJ2-7
clone size: .

CDR3 protein: CASSIGTGSGNTIYF
CDR3 DNA: TGTGCCAGTAGTATAGGGACAGGCTCTGGAAACACCATATATTTT
V gene: TRBV19
D gene: TRBD1
J gene: TRBJ1-3
clone size: .

CDR3 protein: CASSLDLPFNYTEAFF
CDR3 DNA: TGTGCCAGCAGCTTAGATCTCCCCTTTAACTACACTGAAGCTTTCTTT
V gene: TRBV11-3
D gene: .
J gene: TRBJ1-1
clone size: once

CDR3 protein: CASSGTAGNTIYF
CDR3 DNA: TGTGCCAGCTCCGGGACTGCCGGAAACACCATATATTTT
V gene: TRBV2
D gene: .
J gene: TRBJ1-3
clone size: .

CDR3 protein: CASSIQFGGQGPQYF
CDR3 DNA: TGTGCCAGTAGTATTCAATTCGGGGGACAGGGGCCGCAGTACTTC
V gene: TRBV19
D gene: TRBD1
J gene: TRBJ2-7
clone size: .

CDR3 protein: CAWSIRYNEKLFF
CDR3 DNA: TGTGCCTGGAGTATACGGTATAATGAAAAACTGTTTTTT
V gene: TRBV30
D gene: .
J gene: TRBJ1-4
clone size: once

CDR3 protein: CASSSDRFSSYNEQFF
CDR3 DNA: TGTGCCAGCAGCTCAGACAGGTTCAGCTCCTACAATGAGCAGTTCTTC
V gene: TRBV5-4
D gene: .
J gene: TRBJ2-1
clone size: .

CDR3 protein: CASSSYPGLAGSDTQYF
CDR3 DNA: TGTGCCAGCAGCTCCTATCCGGGACTAGCGGGCTCAGATACGCAGTATTTT
V gene: TRBV7-2
D gene: TRBD2
J gene: TRBJ2-3
clone size: .

CDR3 protein: CASSVLAGGADTQYF
CDR3 DNA: TGTGCCAGCAGCGTTCTAGCGGGGGGCGCAGATACGCAGTATTTT
V gene: TRBV14
D gene: TRBD2
J gene: TRBJ2-3
clone size: .

CDR3 protein: CASSPGATGEVETQYF
CDR3 DNA: TGCGCCAGCAGCCCTGGGGCAACGGGAGAGGTGGAGACCCAGTACTTC
V gene: TRBV5-1
D gene: .
J gene: TRBJ2-5
clone size: .